These 8 T cell receptor beta chains came from one sample sequenced in a study of tissue T cells after allogeneic stem cell transplantation. As to time point: mouse harvest day 14 after allogeneic transplant. Each mouse received 10^7 T-cell-depleted marrow cells plus 10^6 splenic CD5+ T cells by tail vein. Repertoires were generated with immunoSEQ multiplex PCR, while TCRdb's copy carries only in-frame clones and drops some. The table shows 3,300 or so clones, with 40% to 60% occurring only once. Material for sequencing was gut tissue. These receptors came from a female BALB/c mouse given C57BL/6 T cells with graft-versus-host disease after an allogeneic hematopoietic cell transplant.

In its sample, this clone was seen once. Gene names denote mouse genes. The CDR3 goes on 1 residue after the read ends, and that part is filled in from the germline J gene. This chain connects TRBV3 to TRBJ1-1; tentative D call: TRBD1 (5 bases). The V gene lost 4 bases and the J gene lost 0 bases, with 9 bases spanning the gap. The CDR3 consists of 14 residues. The germline CDR1 and CDR2 sequences are SNHLY and FYNGKV (reference sequence). The CDR3 sequence is CASSSPGQNTEVFF. The sequenced CDR3 bases are TGTGCCAGCAGCTCCCCGGGACAGAACACAGAAGTCTTC. The whole variable domain, filled in from reference TRBV3 and TRBJ1-1, reads GPKVLQIPSHQIIDMGQMVTLNCDPVSNHLYFYWYKQILGQQMEFLVNFYNGKVMEKSKLFKDQFSVERPDGSYFTLKIQPTALEDSAVYFCASSSPGQNTEVFFGKGTRLTVV.

As regards this clone: All gene names here are mouse names. The read finishes 1 residue shy of the CDR3 end, and the germline J gene is used to complete it. The rearrangement uses TRBV2 and TRBJ1-2, with D perhaps matching TRBD1 (5 bases). Germline-derived CDR1 and CDR2 are LGHNA and YSYQKL. V lost 1 base to trimming and J lost 0 bases, with 9 bases between them. CDR3 length: 15 amino acids. This CDR3 reads CASSQGGSANSDYTF. Incomplete CDR3 DNA: TGTGCCAGCAGCCAAGGGGGCAGTGCAAACTCCGACTACACC.

Note on this clone: Here the gene names and germline are mouse. The read stops 1 residue short of the end of the CDR3; the missing end is completed from the germline J gene. Additional DNA sequences in this sample encode the identical CDR3. This chain connects TRBV26 to TRBJ2-3; TRBD1 matches at 8 bases. CDR3 size: 15 residues. CDR1 is KGHPV and CDR2 is FQNQEV in the germline V gene (reference sequence). The V segment lost 2 bases and the J segment 2 bases; nucleotides outside the gene matches: 3. Incomplete CDR3 DNA: TGTGCCAGCAGTCTGCGCAGGGGGCTTGCAGAAACGCTGTAT. Protein sequence: CASSLRRGLAETLY. The CDR3 reads in full as CASSLRRGLAETLYF.

In the case of this clone: Gene names refer to mouse genes. The read comes to an end 1 residue before the CDR3 does, leaving the germline J gene to fill in the end. This chain joins TRBV26 and TRBJ2-5, with 12 bases aligning to TRBD2. CDR1 is KGHPV and CDR2 is FQNQEV in the germline V gene (reference sequence). The V and J ends lost 2 bases and 5 bases, in that order; junction bases with no gene match: 2. This CDR3 contains 15 residues. The CDR3 sequence: CASSLDWGGGDTQYF. The part of the CDR3 DNA that was read is TGTGCCAGCAGTCTGGACTGGGGGGGCGGAGACACCCAGTAC.

By sample share, this clone is large. The gene symbols are mouse symbols. The CDR3 end falls 1 residue outside the read, so it is completed with the germline J gene. The chain employs TRBV3 and TRBJ2-7, with 11 bases aligning to TRBD2. Germline V gives CDR1 SNHLY, CDR2 FYNGKV (reference sequence). The CDR3 loop spans 14 amino acids. The junction had 5 bases not matched to a gene; V was cut back by 5 bases and J by 5 bases. CDR3 DNA, as far as it was read: TGTGCCAGCAGCGCACTGGGGGGGCGCGATGAACAGTAC. Protein: CASSALGGRDEQY. The CDR3, in full, reads CASSALGGRDEQYF.

Note on this clone: Each gene name is a mouse one. The CDR3 is cut off 1 residue early in the read; its end comes from the germline J gene. The chain carries TRBV15 and TRBJ1-4; D gene unclear. The CDR3 consists of 12 residues. V lost 4 bases and J 4 bases, leaving 4 bases between the germline ends. Germline V lookup: CDR1 SGHND, CDR2 FRSKSL. The sequenced part of the CDR3 DNA is TGTGCCAGCAGTTCCAACAACGAAAGATTATTT. Translation gives CASSSNNERLF. In full, the CDR3 reads CASSSNNERLFF.

Worth noting for this clone: Any gene name here is a mouse gene name. The CDR3 end is not reached by the read, which stops 1 residue before it; the germline J gene fills it in. V usage is TRBV26 and J usage is TRBJ2-1; 11 nucleotides agree with TRBD2. This CDR3 has 15 residues. Trimming removed 6 bases from V and 2 bases from J; junction bases left unmatched: 3. CDR1 is KGHPV, CDR2 FQNQEV, per germline (reference sequence). CDR3 loop: CASSGLGGDYAEQFF. The part of the CDR3 DNA that was read is TGTGCCAGCAGCGGACTGGGGGGTGACTATGCTGAGCAGTTC.

About this clone itself: Gene names follow the mouse nomenclature. The sequenced part of the CDR3 DNA is TGTGCCAGCAGTTTGGGGGGGTATGCTGAGCAGTTC. This sequence encodes CASSLGGYAEQF. The whole CDR3 region reads CASSLGGYAEQFF. The chain joins TRBV14 to TRBJ2-1, with 7 bases lining up with TRBD2. The DNA ends 1 residue before the CDR3 does, and the rest of the CDR3 is filled in from the germline J gene. The V and J ends lost 2 bases and 4 bases, in that order; junction bases with no gene match: 0. Germline V lookup: CDR1 SGHDT, CDR2 FRDEAV. This CDR3 is built from 13 residues.